The 8 T cell receptor beta chains below were found in one sample sequenced in a study of regulatory T cells in long-lasting Graves disease. Time point of the sample: newly diagnosed GD, antithyroid drugs for less than 3 months. RNA extracted from PBMCs served as the sequencing template. Researchers made TCR beta libraries by using iRepertoire HTBI primers and running Arm-PCR on CDR3 regions. TCRdb fed the multiplex PCR reads into MiXCR, producing one record per CDR3 protein. The sample holds approximately 350,000 distinct CDR3 sequences, around 11% seen once. Separately, the same data were catalogued under a study of T cells in Graves' hyperthyroidism and ophthalmopathy.

The sequences come from peripheral blood mononuclear cells (PBMCs), collected at new diagnosis, from a patient treated with antithyroid drugs. Receptors originate from a woman younger than 35 with Graves disease.

This clonotype was observed many times. J is TRBJ2-2 and V is TRBV28, with a tentative D call TRBD1 (5 bases). The length of the CDR3 is 15 residues. The V gene lost 9 bases and the J gene lost 2 bases, with 16 bases spanning the gap. Germline lookup yields CDR1 MDHEN and CDR2 SYDVKM. This chain's CDR3 is CASLGAFLNTGELFF. CDR3 coding DNA: TGTGCCAGTTTAGGGGCGTTTCTAAACACCGGGGAGCTGTTTTTT.

This clonotype was recorded many times. V usage is TRBV19 and J usage is TRBJ1-1; D uncertain. V gave up 5 bases and J gave up 1 base, with 5 bases separating them. Per the germline V gene, CDR1 is LNHDA and CDR2 is SQIVND (reference sequence). The CDR3 runs 12 residues. The CDR3 nucleotides are TGTGCCAGTAGTCCGGAGAACACTGAAGCTTTCTTT. Translation: CASSPENTEAFF. Full variable domain (rest looked up from reference TRBV19 and TRBJ1-1): DGGITQSPKYLFRKEGQNVTLSCEQNLNHDAMYWYRQDPGQGLRLIYYSQIVNDFQKGDIAEGYSVSREKKESFPLTVTSAQKNPTAFYLCASSPENTEAFFGQGTRLTVV.

This clonotype was recorded many times. The rearrangement links TRBV7-9 to TRBJ1-1, with 7 bases aligning to TRBD1. V lost 5 bases, J lost 11 bases, and 8 bases stayed unmatched. The CDR3 is 12 amino acids. Per the germline V gene, CDR1 is SEHNR and CDR2 is FQNEAQ (reference sequence). DNA for the CDR3: TGTGCCAGCAGCCCGGGACAGCTTGGCGCTTTCTTT. Protein sequence: CASSPGQLGAFF.

This clonotype was counted many times. This chain joins TRBV28 and TRBJ2-7; no clear D. The V gene lost 1 base and the J gene lost 4 bases, with 23 bases spanning the gap. Germline V gene sequence: CDR1 MDHEN, CDR2 SYDVKM. The CDR3 contains 18 residues. In DNA, the CDR3 is TGTGCCAGCAGTTTATCTTATCCCCCAAGCTTAGGCCTATACGAGCAGTACTTC. Its protein product is CASSLSYPPSLGLYEQYF.

There are many counts of this clonotype. The rearrangement links TRBV6-1 to TRBJ2-3, with 8 bases lining up with TRBD2. Germline V gene data show CDR1 as MNHNS and CDR2 as SASEGT. CDR3 length equals 14 residues. The V and J ends lost 6 bases and 3 bases, in that order; junction bases with no gene match: 5. CDR3 coding DNA: TGTGCCAGCAGCCTAGAGCGGGAGACAGATACGCAGTATTTT. Protein product: CASSLERETDTQYF.

At least ten counts were recorded for this clonotype. The genes are TRBV6-1 and TRBJ2-2, with D possibly being TRBD2 (7 bases). From germline, CDR1 is MNHNS and CDR2 SASEGT. The CDR3 is 14 amino acids. The V end lost 3 bases, the J end lost 7 bases, and 12 bases lay between the germline ends. The CDR3 reads CASSDGGGHGELFF. The CDR3 DNA sequence: TGTGCCAGCAGTGATGGGGGGGGCCACGGGGAGCTGTTTTTT.

This clonotype appeared many times. The chain is built from TRBV4-3 and TRBJ2-5; D may be TRBD2 (6 bases). CDR3 length equals 13 residues. V dropped 3 bases and J dropped 5 bases, with 10 bases sitting between them. Germline V gives CDR1 LGHNA, CDR2 YSLEER. This CDR3 reads CASSQGGGETQYF. The CDR3 DNA follows: TGCGCCAGCAGCCAGGGCGGAGGGGAGACCCAGTACTTC.

This clonotype was recorded at least ten times. This chain joins TRBV2 and TRBJ2-1; D possibly corresponds to TRBD2 (6 bases). The CDR3 runs to 12 residues. The V end lost 11 bases, the J end lost 9 bases, and 17 bases lay between the germline ends. The germline gives CDR1 SNHLY, CDR2 FYNNEI. Here the CDR3 DNA reads TGTGCCGCAGGAGGCGGGAACGGTGAGCAGTTCTTC. It is translated as CAAGGGNGEQFF.